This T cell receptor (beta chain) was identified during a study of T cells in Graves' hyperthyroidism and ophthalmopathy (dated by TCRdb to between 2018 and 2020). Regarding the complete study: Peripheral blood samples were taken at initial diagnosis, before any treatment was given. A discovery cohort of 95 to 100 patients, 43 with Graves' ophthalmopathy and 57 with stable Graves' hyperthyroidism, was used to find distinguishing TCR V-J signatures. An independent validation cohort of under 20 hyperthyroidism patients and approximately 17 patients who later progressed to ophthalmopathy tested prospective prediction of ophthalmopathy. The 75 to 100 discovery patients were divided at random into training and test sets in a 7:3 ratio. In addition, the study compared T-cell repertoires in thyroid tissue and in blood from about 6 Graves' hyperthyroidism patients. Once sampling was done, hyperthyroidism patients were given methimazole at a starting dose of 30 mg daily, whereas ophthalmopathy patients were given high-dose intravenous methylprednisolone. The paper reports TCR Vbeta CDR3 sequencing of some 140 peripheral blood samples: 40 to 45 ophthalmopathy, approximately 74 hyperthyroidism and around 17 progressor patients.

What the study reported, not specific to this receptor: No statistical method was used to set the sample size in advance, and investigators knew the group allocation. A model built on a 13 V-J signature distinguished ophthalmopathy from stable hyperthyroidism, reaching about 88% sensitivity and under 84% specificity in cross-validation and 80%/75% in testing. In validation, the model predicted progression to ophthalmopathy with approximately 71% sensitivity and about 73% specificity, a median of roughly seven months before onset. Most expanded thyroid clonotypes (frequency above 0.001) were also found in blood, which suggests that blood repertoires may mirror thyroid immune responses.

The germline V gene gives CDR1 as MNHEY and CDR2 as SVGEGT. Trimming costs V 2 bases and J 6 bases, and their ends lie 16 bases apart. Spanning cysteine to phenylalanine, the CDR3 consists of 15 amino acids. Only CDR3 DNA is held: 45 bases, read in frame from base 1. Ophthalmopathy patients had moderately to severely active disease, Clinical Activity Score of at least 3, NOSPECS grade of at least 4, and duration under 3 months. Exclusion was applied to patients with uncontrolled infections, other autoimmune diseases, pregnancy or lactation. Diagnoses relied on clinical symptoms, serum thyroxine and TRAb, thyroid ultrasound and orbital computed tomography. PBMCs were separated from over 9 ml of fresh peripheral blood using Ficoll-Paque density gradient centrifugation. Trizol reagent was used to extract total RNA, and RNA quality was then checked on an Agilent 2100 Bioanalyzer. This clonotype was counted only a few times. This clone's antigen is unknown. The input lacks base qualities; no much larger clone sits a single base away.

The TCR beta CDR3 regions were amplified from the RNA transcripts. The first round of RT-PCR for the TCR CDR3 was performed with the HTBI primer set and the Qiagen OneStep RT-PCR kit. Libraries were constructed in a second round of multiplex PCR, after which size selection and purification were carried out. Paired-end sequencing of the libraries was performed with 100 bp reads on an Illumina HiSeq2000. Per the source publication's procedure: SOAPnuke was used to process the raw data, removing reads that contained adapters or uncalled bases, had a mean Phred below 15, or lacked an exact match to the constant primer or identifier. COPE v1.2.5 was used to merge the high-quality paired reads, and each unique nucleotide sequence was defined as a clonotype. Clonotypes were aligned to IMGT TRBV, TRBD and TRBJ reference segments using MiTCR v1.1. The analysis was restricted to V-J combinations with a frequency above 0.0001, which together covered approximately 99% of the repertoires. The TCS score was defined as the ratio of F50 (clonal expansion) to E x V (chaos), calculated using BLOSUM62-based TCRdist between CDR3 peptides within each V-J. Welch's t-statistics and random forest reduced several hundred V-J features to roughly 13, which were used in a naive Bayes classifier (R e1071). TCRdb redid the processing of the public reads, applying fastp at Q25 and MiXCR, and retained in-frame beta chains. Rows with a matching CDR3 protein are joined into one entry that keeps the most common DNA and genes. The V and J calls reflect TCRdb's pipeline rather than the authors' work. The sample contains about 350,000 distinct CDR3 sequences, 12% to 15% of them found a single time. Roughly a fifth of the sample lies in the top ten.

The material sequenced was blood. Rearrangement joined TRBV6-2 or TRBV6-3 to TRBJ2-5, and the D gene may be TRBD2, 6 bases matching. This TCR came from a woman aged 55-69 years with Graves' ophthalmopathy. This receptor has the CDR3 CASSYLRDSSKTQYF. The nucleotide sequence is TGTGCCAGCAGTTACCTACGGGACTCCTCAAAGACCCAGTACTTC.